The rows below give T cell receptor beta chains drawn from one sample of a study of T cells after yellow fever vaccination. TCRdb ran MiXCR on the 5' RACE reads and lists one entry per CDR3 protein. This table has around 260,000 distinct CDR3 sequences, around 5.2% appearing once. Sequenced material: CD4+ T cells sorted from PBMCs, taken on the day of the yellow fever booster vaccination. The receptors derive from a young man who received the YFV17D yellow fever vaccine. Each CDR3 is given with its conserved first and last residue. The D gene is left open where the match is weak. Expanded clones get a size class; other rows say once, few or many, or leave the size out.

cdr3_aa cdr3_nt clone_size d_call j_call v_call
CASSPRLWDSLKNIQYF TGTGCCAGCAGTCCCCGGCTGTGGGACAGCTTAAAAAACATTCAGTACTTC - TRBD1 TRBJ2-4 TRBV27
CASSGGGTTEAFF TGTGCCAGCAGTGGAGGGGGGACCACTGAAGCTTTCTTT many - TRBJ1-1 TRBV28
CASSRTGPFEPQHF TGTGCCAGCAGCCGGACAGGGCCCTTTGAGCCCCAGCATTTT few TRBD1 TRBJ1-5 TRBV6-1
CASSKGPMETQYF TGTGCCAGCAGTAAGGGACCTATGGAGACCCAGTACTTC - - TRBJ2-5 TRBV6-2/TRBV6-3
CASSARLGAQGYTF TGTGCCAGCAGCGCTCGCTTGGGGGCACAAGGCTACACCTTC many - TRBJ1-2 TRBV7-2
CASSLTTLGQGIVDTQYF TGTGCCAGCAGCTTGACAACGCTGGGACAGGGTATTGTAGATACGCAGTATTTT - TRBD1 TRBJ2-3 TRBV5-8
CASSHRLPGDSPLHF TGTGCCAGCAGCCATCGGCTGCCGGGGGATTCACCCCTCCACTTT few - TRBJ1-6 TRBV3-1
CASSLVRGTSGAFQETQYF TGCGCCAGCAGCTTGGTGAGGGGGACTAGCGGGGCCTTTCAAGAGACCCAGTACTTC - TRBD2 TRBJ2-5 TRBV5-1
CASSYNRGTDTQYF TGTGCCAGCAGTTACAACAGAGGAACAGATACGCAGTATTTT few - TRBJ2-3 TRBV6-5
CASSPGVRDTQYF TGTGCCAGCTCACCGGGCGTCCGGGATACGCAGTATTTT many - TRBJ2-3 TRBV18
CASSLEDRRYTF TGCGCCAGCAGCTTGGAAGATCGTCGCTACACCTTC few - TRBJ1-2 TRBV5-1
CASRVGQGGNYEQYF TGTGCCAGTAGAGTGGGACAGGGGGGAAACTACGAGCAGTACTTC few TRBD1 TRBJ2-7 TRBV19
CASRRTGGGIRGYTF TGTGCCAGCAGAAGGACAGGGGGCGGAATAAGAGGCTACACCTTC - TRBD1 TRBJ1-2 TRBV6-5
CASSSTAYEQYF TGTGCCAGCAGCAGTACCGCCTACGAGCAGTACTTC few - TRBJ2-7 TRBV12-3/TRBV12-4
CASSQSQSSGGSYNEQFF TGTGCCAGCAGCCAATCTCAATCTAGCGGGGGGTCCTACAATGAGCAGTTCTTC - TRBD2 TRBJ2-1 TRBV4-2
CASSQGPTGIVKTQYF TGCGCCAGCAGCCAAGGCCCGACAGGGATCGTCAAGACCCAGTACTTC many TRBD1 TRBJ2-5 TRBV4-1
CAWGRDRGGYGYTF TGTGCCTGGGGCCGGGACAGGGGAGGTTATGGCTACACCTTC many TRBD1 TRBJ1-2 TRBV30
CSAPEGSSPLHF TGCAGTGCCCCAGAGGGTTCTTCACCCCTCCACTTT few - TRBJ1-6 TRBV20-1
CASSTRGHTEAFF TGTGCCAGCAGCACCCGAGGCCACACTGAAGCTTTCTTT - - TRBJ1-1 TRBV12-3/TRBV12-4
CAWSVRDRGSKSYNSPLHF TGTGCCTGGAGTGTACGAGACAGGGGGAGCAAGTCCTATAATTCACCCCTCCACTTT few TRBD1 TRBJ1-6 TRBV30
CASSQSQAVADTQYF TGTGCCAGCAGCCAAAGTCAAGCTGTGGCAGATACGCAGTATTTT - - TRBJ2-3 TRBV4-2
CASSQLGTGSIMTSPLHF TGCGCCAGCAGCCAACTTGGGACAGGGAGCATTATGACTTCACCCCTCCACTTT - TRBD1 TRBJ1-6 TRBV4-3
CASSSGHLGGTQYF TGTGCCAGCAGTTCGGGACACTTGGGTGGGACCCAGTACTTC few - TRBJ2-5 TRBV28
CASSLALAEYNEQFF TGCGCCAGCAGCTTGGCTTTAGCGGAATACAATGAGCAGTTCTTC many - TRBJ2-1 TRBV5-1
CASSLAQGLGYGYTF TGTGCCAGCAGCTTAGCGCAGGGTTTAGGGTATGGCTACACCTTC - - TRBJ1-2 TRBV7-2
CASSPGRDSRGFF TGTGCCAGCAGTCCGGGACGGGACTCGAGAGGTTTCTTT - - TRBJ1-1 TRBV6-5
CASSPGQGREQYF TGTGCCAGCAGTCCCGGACAGGGTCGAGAGCAGTACTTC few TRBD1 TRBJ2-7 TRBV12-3/TRBV12-4
CASSFPGTENTEAFF TGTGCCAGCAGTTTCCCCGGGACGGAGAACACTGAAGCTTTCTTT few - TRBJ1-1 TRBV6-6
CASSLMSGDYGYTF TGTGCCAGCAGCTTAATGTCAGGGGACTATGGCTACACCTTC few - TRBJ1-2 TRBV7-2
CASRVAVAGELFF TGTGCCAGCAGGGTCGCGGTGGCCGGGGAGCTGTTTTTT many - TRBJ2-2 TRBV2
CASSEYRTGELFF TGTGCCAGCAGTGAATACCGCACCGGGGAGCTGTTTTTT - - TRBJ2-2 TRBV25-1